This T cell receptor (beta chain) was recovered during a study of blood T cell repertoires in COVID-19. Study information: The origin of the acute and convalescent COVID-19 samples was the United States, Italy and Spain.

In germline, CDR1 is MNHNS, CDR2 SASEGT. This CDR3 has 12 amino acids. Trimming took off 3 bases at V and 8 bases at J, with 10 bases between the two ends. The protocol was immunoSEQ multiplex PCR, while the TCRdb copy is restricted to in-frame clones and leaves out a portion. The sample carries 150,000 to 200,000 clones, around 74% recorded once. This receptor was identified in a man aged 65-85 years with acute or convalescent COVID-19. Sequencing was done on a sample of peripheral blood. The chain recombines TRBV6-1 with TRBJ1-2; no clear D. The CDR3 region is CASSERDSGYTF. The CDR3 region has the DNA TGTGCCAGCAGTGAGAGAGACTCCGGCTACACCTTC.